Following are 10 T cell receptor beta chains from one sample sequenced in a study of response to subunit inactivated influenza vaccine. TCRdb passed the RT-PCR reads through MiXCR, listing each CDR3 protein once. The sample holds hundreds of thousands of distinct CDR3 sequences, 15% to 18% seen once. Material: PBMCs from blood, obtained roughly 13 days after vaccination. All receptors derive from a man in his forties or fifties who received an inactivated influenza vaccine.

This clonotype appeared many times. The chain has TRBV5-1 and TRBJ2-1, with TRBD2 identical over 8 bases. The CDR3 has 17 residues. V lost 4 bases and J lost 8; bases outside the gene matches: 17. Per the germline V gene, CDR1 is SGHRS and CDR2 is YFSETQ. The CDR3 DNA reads TGCGCCAGCAGCAGCCGGCCCCTGCAGCGGGAGACCTATGAGCAGTTCTTC. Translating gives CASSSRPLQRETYEQFF.

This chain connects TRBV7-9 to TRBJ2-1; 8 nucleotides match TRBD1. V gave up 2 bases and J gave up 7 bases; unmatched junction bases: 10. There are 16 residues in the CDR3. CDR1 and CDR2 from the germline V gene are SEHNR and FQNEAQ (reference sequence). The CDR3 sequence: CASSLLAGGAGNEQFF. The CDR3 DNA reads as TGTGCCAGCAGCTTACTGGCAGGGGGCGCCGGGAATGAGCAGTTCTTC.

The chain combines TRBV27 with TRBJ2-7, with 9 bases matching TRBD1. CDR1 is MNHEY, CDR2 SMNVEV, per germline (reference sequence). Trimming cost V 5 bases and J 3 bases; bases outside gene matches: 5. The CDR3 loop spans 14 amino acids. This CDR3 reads CASSHADRGYEQYF. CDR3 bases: TGTGCCAGCAGTCACGCGGACAGGGGCTACGAGCAGTACTTC.

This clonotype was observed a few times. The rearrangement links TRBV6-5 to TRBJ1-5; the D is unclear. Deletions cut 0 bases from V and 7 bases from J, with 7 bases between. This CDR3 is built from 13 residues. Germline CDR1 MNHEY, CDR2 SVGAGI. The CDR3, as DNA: TGTGCCAGCAGTTACTCGATGGTACAGCCCCAGCATTTT. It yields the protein CASSYSMVQPQHF.

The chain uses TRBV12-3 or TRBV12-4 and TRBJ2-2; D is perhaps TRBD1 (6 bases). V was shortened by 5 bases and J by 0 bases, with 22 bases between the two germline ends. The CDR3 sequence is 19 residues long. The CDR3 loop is CASSPAIYRTAANTGELFF. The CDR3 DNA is TGTGCCAGCAGTCCGGCCATATATCGGACAGCCGCGAACACCGGGGAGCTGTTTTTT.

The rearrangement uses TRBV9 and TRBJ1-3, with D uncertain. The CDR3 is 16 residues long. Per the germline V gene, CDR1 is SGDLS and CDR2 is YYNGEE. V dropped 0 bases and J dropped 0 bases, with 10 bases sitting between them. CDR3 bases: TGTGCCAGCAGCGTAGGATTTGTATACTCTGGAAACACCATATATTTT. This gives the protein CASSVGFVYSGNTIYF.

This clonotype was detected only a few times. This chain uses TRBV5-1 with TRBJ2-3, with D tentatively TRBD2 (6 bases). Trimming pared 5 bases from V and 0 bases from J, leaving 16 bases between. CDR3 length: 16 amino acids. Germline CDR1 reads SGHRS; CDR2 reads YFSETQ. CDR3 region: CASSNLGTDSTDTQYF. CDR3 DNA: TGCGCCAGCAGTAACCTCGGGACTGATAGCACAGATACGCAGTATTTT.

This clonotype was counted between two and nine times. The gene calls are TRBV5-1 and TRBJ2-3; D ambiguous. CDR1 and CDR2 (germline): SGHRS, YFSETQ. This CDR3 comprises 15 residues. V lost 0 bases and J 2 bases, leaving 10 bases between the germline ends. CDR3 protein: CASSLAGKTTDTQYF. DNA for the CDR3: TGCGCCAGCAGCTTGGCTGGCAAGACCACAGATACGCAGTATTTT.

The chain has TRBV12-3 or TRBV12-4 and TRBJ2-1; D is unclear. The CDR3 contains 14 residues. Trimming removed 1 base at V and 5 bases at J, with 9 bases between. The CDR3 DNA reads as TGTGCCAGCAGTTTAGAACAGAGAAACAATGAGCAGTTCTTC. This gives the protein CASSLEQRNNEQFF.

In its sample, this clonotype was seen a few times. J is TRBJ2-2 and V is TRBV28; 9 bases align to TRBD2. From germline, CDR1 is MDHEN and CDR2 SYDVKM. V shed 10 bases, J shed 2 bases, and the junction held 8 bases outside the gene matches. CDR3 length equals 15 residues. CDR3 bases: TGTGCCACTCTACCGGGACTAGCAAACACCGGGGAGCTGTTTTTT. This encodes CATLPGLANTGELFF.